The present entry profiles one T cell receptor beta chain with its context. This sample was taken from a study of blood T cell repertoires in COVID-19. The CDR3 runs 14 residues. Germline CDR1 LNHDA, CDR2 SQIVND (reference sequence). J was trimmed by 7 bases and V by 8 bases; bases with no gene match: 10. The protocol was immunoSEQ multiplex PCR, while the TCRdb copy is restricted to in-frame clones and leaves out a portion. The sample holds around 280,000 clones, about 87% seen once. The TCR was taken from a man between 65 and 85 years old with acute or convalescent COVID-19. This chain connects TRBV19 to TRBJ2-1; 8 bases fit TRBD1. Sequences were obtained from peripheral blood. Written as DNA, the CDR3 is TGTGCCAGTGGTTGGGGACAGGCATATAATGAGCAGTTCTTC. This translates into CASGWGQAYNEQFF.